This T cell receptor beta chain was observed in a study of T cells expressing NK-cell markers. Turning to the study itself: Sorted CD3+CD56+NKG2C+, CD3+CD56+NKG2C- and CD3+CD56-NKG2C+ T-cell subsets were beta-chain profiled. Seven HCMV-seropositive donors and one seronegative donor made up the eight sequenced donors. General study findings and limits: Each of over 5 donors carried dominant NKG2C+ clonotypes accounting for about 1.0-8% of CD8+ T cells.

Researchers built TCR beta cDNA using 5'RACE template switching with UMIs. One entry per CDR3 protein, without DNA, is what TCRdb gives after re-calling the 5' RACE reads. This repertoire comprises a few hundred thousand distinct CDR3 sequences; its ten largest clones make up 0.39%. In regard to this clonotype: Its antigen is unidentified.

Germline V gene sequence: CDR1 SGHVS, CDR2 FQNEAQ. The CDR3 is 12 residues long. The chain couples TRBV7-8 to TRBJ1-1. The sequenced sample consisted of blood T cells: a sorted CD56 or NKG2C T cell subset, CD4+ or CD8+ T cells, or bulk PBMC T cells (not recorded which). The receptor comes from a man aged 18 to 30 in good health. Here the CDR3 reads CASSLDLSPAFF.